Below are 23 T cell receptor beta chains sequenced from a single sample in a study of blood T cell repertoires in COVID-19. The repertoire was sequenced with immunoSEQ multiplex PCR; TCRdb's copy has only in-frame clones and lacks some. The sample yields approximately 210,000 clones, roughly nine tenths seen once. Specimen: peripheral blood. These receptors were collected from a man aged 35-49 years with acute or convalescent COVID-19.

V and J are TRBV2 and TRBJ1-1; D possibly corresponds to TRBD1 (5 bases). The V and J ends lost 4 bases and 1 base respectively, with 13 bases between them. The germline CDR1 and CDR2 sequences are SNHLY and FYNNEI. There are 15 residues in the CDR3. This CDR3 is CASSVEGLRNTEAFF. CDR3 DNA: TGTGCCAGCAGTGTAGAGGGACTTCGGAACACTGAAGCTTTCTTT.

The V gene is TRBV10-3, the J gene TRBJ2-7, with TRBD1 identical over 7 bases. This CDR3 spans 12 amino acids. V dropped 4 bases and J dropped 6; count of bases not matched to a gene: 3. Germline V gives CDR1 ENHRY, CDR2 SYGVKD. CDR3 DNA sequence: TGTGCCATCAGTGGGGACAGAAGCGAGCAGTACTTC. Translated: CAISGDRSEQYF.

The rearrangement uses TRBV19 and TRBJ1-2; possible D gene TRBD1, 6 bases. V was cut by 4 bases and J by 8 bases, with 14 bases left in between. Germline V gene lookup returns CDR1 LNHDA and CDR2 SQIVND (reference sequence). This CDR3 is built from 13 residues. CDR3 amino acids: CASSTGHPAGYTF. Written as DNA, the CDR3 is TGTGCCAGTAGTACGGGACATCCCGCAGGCTACACCTTC.

The chain recombines TRBV4-3 with TRBJ2-7; 11 bases map to TRBD1. Germline V CDR1 and CDR2: LGHNA, YSLEER. This CDR3 is 17 amino acids long. The V and J ends lost 1 base and 0 bases, in that order; junction bases with no gene match: 5. CDR3 region: CASSQAWTGGASYEQYF. The CDR3, as DNA: TGCGCCAGCAGCCAAGCCTGGACAGGGGGCGCCTCCTACGAGCAGTACTTC.

The chain recombines TRBV7-2 with TRBJ2-7; D perhaps matches TRBD1 (5 bases). The CDR3 loop spans 16 amino acids. Trimming took off 4 bases at V and 3 bases at J, with 19 bases between the two ends. The germline gives CDR1 SGHTA, CDR2 FQGNSA. The CDR3 reads CASSYTGTLPFYEQYF. The CDR3 coding sequence is TGTGCCAGCAGCTACACAGGAACCCTTCCCTTCTACGAGCAGTACTTC.

The chain joins TRBV28 to TRBJ2-7; TRBD2 might be the D (5 bases). Germline V gene sequence: CDR1 MDHEN, CDR2 SYDVKM. Trimming removed 2 bases at V and 0 bases at J, with 11 bases between. CDR3 length equals 15 residues. The CDR3 protein is CASSLRLASSYEQYF. The CDR3 DNA reads as TGTGCCAGCAGTTTAAGGCTAGCCAGCTCCTACGAGCAGTACTTC.

The V call is TRBV11-3, the J call TRBJ2-7; 12 bases match TRBD1. This CDR3 comprises 14 residues. V lost 5 bases and J lost 7; bases outside the gene matches: 6. Germline V lookup: CDR1 SGHNT, CDR2 YENEEA. In DNA form, the CDR3 reads TGTGCCAGCAGCCCGGGACAGGGGGCCCAAGAGCAGTACTTC. Protein: CASSPGQGAQEQYF.

This chain joins TRBV6-5 and TRBJ2-3, with TRBD2 identical over 7 bases. Unmatched junction bases numbered 4, after V lost 4 bases and J lost 3 bases. This CDR3 is 14 amino acids long. The germline CDR1 and CDR2 sequences are MNHEY and SVGAGI. CDR3 amino acids: CASSSGGGTDTQYF. The CDR3 bases are TGTGCCAGCAGTTCCGGGGGAGGGACAGATACGCAGTATTTT.

This clone was detected once. This chain connects TRBV5-1 to TRBJ2-3, with D hard to call. The CDR3 covers 13 residues. The V and J ends lost 0 bases and 5 bases respectively, with 7 bases between them. Germline V lookup: CDR1 SGHRS, CDR2 YFSETQ. The CDR3, as DNA: TGCGCCAGCAGCTTGGGACTTGAAGATACGCAGTATTTT. Translated: CASSLGLEDTQYF.

The CDR3 is CASSLKEGGDAYNEQFF. The CDR3, as DNA: TGTGCCAGCAGCCTCAAGGAGGGGGGGGATGCCTACAATGAGCAGTTCTTC. The genes are TRBV7-9 and TRBJ2-1; possibly TRBD2 for D (7 bases). The CDR3 is made up of 17 amino acids. Per the germline V gene, CDR1 is SEHNR and CDR2 is FQNEAQ (reference sequence). Trimming shortened V by 5 bases and J by 2 bases, and 19 bases separated the two germline ends.

V gene TRBV11-2 combines with J gene TRBJ1-3; the D is unclear. Germline V CDR1 and CDR2: SGHAT, FQNNGV. The CDR3 totals 11 residues. Trimming removed 5 bases at V and 3 bases at J, with 2 bases between. CDR3 in amino acids: CASSLGNTIYF. CDR3 DNA sequence: TGTGCCAGCAGCCTTGGAAACACCATATATTTT.

The chain uses TRBV5-4 and TRBJ1-3; D gene ambiguous. The CDR3 loop spans 13 amino acids. Trimming took off 0 bases at V and 7 bases at J, with 8 bases between the two ends. CDR1 is SGHNT, CDR2 YYREEE, per germline (reference sequence). Here the CDR3 DNA reads TGTGCCAGCAGCTTGGGACGAGGGAACACCATATATTTT. Protein: CASSLGRGNTIYF.

This chain joins TRBV6-2 or TRBV6-3 and TRBJ2-7; 7 bases map to TRBD1. CDR1 MNHEY and CDR2 SVGEGT come from the germline V gene. The CDR3 loop spans 18 amino acids. After removal of 5 bases from V and 4 bases from J, the junction contained 20 bases not matched to a gene. The CDR3 reads CASSLTLRRQGARYEQYF. CDR3 nucleotide sequence: TGTGCCAGCAGTCTTACTCTCCGTAGACAGGGAGCTAGGTACGAGCAGTACTTC.

This clone was recorded once. The chain couples TRBV29-1 to TRBJ2-1, with 10 bases identical to TRBD2. With V trimmed by 4 bases and J by 1 base, 10 bases remained unmatched. The CDR3 length is 17 residues. CDR1 is SQVTM and CDR2 is ANQGSEA in the germline V gene. The CDR3 here is CSVAGLALETSYNEQFF. CDR3 coding DNA: TGCAGCGTTGCGGGACTAGCGCTCGAGACTTCCTACAATGAGCAGTTCTTC.

The chain combines TRBV7-9 with TRBJ2-5, with 7 bases that match TRBD2. CDR1 and CDR2 (germline): SEHNR, FQNEAQ (reference sequence). The CDR3 is 15 residues long. Trimming at V came to 4 bases and at J to 2 bases, leaving 7 bases not matched to a gene. CDR3 nucleotide sequence: TGTGCCAGCAGCTCCGGGGGGAGCGGACAAGAGACCCAGTACTTC. Translation gives CASSSGGSGQETQYF.

The count of this clone is one. The rearrangement uses TRBV19 and TRBJ2-3; D not certain. Germline V gene data show CDR1 as LNHDA and CDR2 as SQIVND (reference sequence). The ends were cut back, 5 bases at V and 0 bases at J, with 12 bases in the middle. This CDR3 spans 15 amino acids. The DNA for the CDR3 is TGTGCCAGTAGTCTCCAGGCCCTCAGCACAGATACGCAGTATTTT. Its protein product is CASSLQALSTDTQYF.

This rearrangement joins TRBV2 to TRBJ2-7; D unclear. The CDR3 consists of 13 residues. The ends were cut back, 11 bases at V and 1 base at J, with 15 bases in the middle. The germline CDR1 and CDR2 sequences are SNHLY and FYNNEI. The CDR3 DNA is TGTGCCGCGGTTACGCGGCTATCCTACGAGCAGTACTTC. Protein: CAAVTRLSYEQYF.

This clone was recorded only once. The gene calls are TRBV5-5 and TRBJ2-2, with 7 bases fitting TRBD2. V lost 0 bases to trimming and J lost 5 bases; unmatched junction nucleotides: 13. CDR3 length: 18 amino acids. Germline V lookup: CDR1 SGHKS, CDR2 YYEKEE (reference sequence). CDR3 in DNA: TGTGCCAGCAGCTTGGCCCCTTTTGCAAGCGGGGAGACCGGGGAGCTGTTTTTT. As protein: CASSLAPFASGETGELFF.

The V call is TRBV18, the J call TRBJ2-6; 7 bases agree with TRBD1. Germline assignment: CDR1 KGHSH and CDR2 LQKENI. This CDR3 has 16 residues. J lost 3 bases, V lost 3 bases, and 5 bases had no gene match. The CDR3 reads CASSPSGGGGANVLTF. CDR3 sequence (DNA): TGTGCCAGCTCACCGTCAGGGGGTGGTGGGGCCAACGTCCTGACTTTC. The variable domain in full, with the rest retrieved from reference TRBV18 and TRBJ2-6, is NAGVMQNPRHLVRRRGQEARLRCSPMKGHSHVYWYRQLPEEGLKFMVYLQKENIIDESGMPKERFSAEFPKEGPSILRIQQVVRGDSAAYFCASSPSGGGGANVLTFGAGSRLTVL.

The CDR3 DNA sequence: TGCGCCAGCAGCGATAATAGCGGGGGGGCCACTCGTAATGAGCAGTTCTTC. As protein: CASSDNSGGATRNEQFF. This rearrangement joins TRBV10-1 to TRBJ2-1; 11 nucleotides agree with TRBD2. Unmatched junction bases numbered 14, after V lost 6 bases and J lost 7 bases. This CDR3 has 17 amino acids. Germline loops: CDR1 WNHNN, CDR2 SYGVQD (reference sequence).

The CDR3 sequence: CASSLSRVAGHSYEQYF. The CDR3 region has the DNA TGTGCCAGCAGCTTATCACGAGTAGCGGGCCACTCCTACGAGCAGTACTTC. The chain combines TRBV11-2 with TRBJ2-7, with 7 bases matching TRBD2. Germline V gene lookup returns CDR1 SGHAT and CDR2 FQNNGV. This CDR3 contains 17 residues. V trimming: 2 bases; J trimming: 0 bases; junction bases outside the gene matches: 10.

This rearrangement joins TRBV18 to TRBJ1-3, with a possible D match to TRBD1 (6 bases). The ends were cut back, 1 base at V and 4 bases at J, with 11 bases in the middle. The CDR3 length is 15 residues. Germline CDR1 is KGHSH and CDR2 is LQKENI. The CDR3 spells CASSPRRGAGNTIYF. The CDR3, as DNA: TGTGCCAGCTCACCACGACGGGGGGCCGGAAACACCATATATTTT.

J is TRBJ1-1 and V is TRBV4-3; no firm D call. Germline assignment: CDR1 LGHNA and CDR2 YSLEER. Trimming stripped 0 bases from V and 9 bases from J, with 20 bases between. The CDR3 is made up of 16 amino acids. For the CDR3, the DNA is TGCGCCAGCAGCCAAGACGGTAGGCAGGCAGCGGCTCAAGCTTTCTTT. Its translation is CASSQDGRQAAAQAFF.